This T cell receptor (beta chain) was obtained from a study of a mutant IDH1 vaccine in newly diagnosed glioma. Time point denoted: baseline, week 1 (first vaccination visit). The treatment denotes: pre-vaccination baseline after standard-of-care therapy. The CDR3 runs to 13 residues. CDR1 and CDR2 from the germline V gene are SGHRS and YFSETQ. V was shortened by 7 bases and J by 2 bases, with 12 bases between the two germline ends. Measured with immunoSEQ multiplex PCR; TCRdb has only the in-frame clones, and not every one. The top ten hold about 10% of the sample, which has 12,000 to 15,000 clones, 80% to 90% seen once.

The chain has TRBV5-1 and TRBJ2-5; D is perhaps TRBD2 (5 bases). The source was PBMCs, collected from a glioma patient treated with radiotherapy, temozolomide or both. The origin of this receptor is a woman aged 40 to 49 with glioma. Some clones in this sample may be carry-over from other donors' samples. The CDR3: CASGTGSQETQYF. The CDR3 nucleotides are TGCGCCAGCGGAACGGGGTCTCAAGAGACCCAGTACTTC. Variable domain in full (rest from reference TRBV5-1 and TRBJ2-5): KAGVTQTPRYLIKTRGQQVTLSCSPISGHRSVSWYQQTPGQGLQFLFEYFSETQRNKGNFPGRFSGRQFSNSRSEMNVSTLELGDSALYLCASGTGSQETQYFGPGTRLLVL.